Given below is one T cell receptor beta chain in context. This clone was seen more than once but under ten times. Its target antigen remains unknown. No much larger clone exists at a distance of one base, and base qualities are not known. The record originates from a study of blood T cell repertoires in COVID-19 (dated by TCRdb to 2018 to 2020). Regarding the complete study: Samples from collaborators originated in the United States, Italy and Spain and spanned both the acute and convalescent phases of COVID-19. The material from the prospective study consisted of cDNA or gDNA derived from T cells, B-cell-depleted T cells, or PBMCs. A de-identified subject ID, COVID-19 status, age in years and sex were almost always included in the sample metadata. Deeply sampled blood TCRbeta repertoires from subjects exposed to, actively infected with, or recovered from COVID-19 were included in the dataset. Samples were obtained from the ongoing ImmuneRACE study (first 160 participants) and from approximately 1,200 subjects provided by 6 global collaborators. A freely available public database, intended as a resource for researchers studying the immune response to SARS-CoV-2, is where the repertoires were released. Where HLA class I and class II types were available, the types were taken from metadata supplied by the sample provider, not from assay-based typing.

TCRbeta CDR3 regions were amplified from genomic DNA using the immunoSEQ Assay, a bias-controlled multiplex PCR. For the original study's pipeline: The number of nucleated cells in each sample was estimated by amplification of reference gene primers within the assay. Sequence reads were collapsed and filtered to measure the absolute abundance of every unique TCRbeta CDR3 rearrangement. Productive Simpson clonality was computed per sample as the square root of Simpson's diversity index over productive rearrangements. The clones in this table, taken by TCRdb from immuneACCESS, are in-frame only. Not every clone is retained; where verified, under half of the shortfall comes from an unresolved V gene, and the cause of the rest is unknown. V and J calls and clone size are as listed in that table; D and trimming were resolved from the DNA. A total of 100,000 to 150,000 clones appear in this sample, 70% to 90% of them only once. Of the sample, 0.95% to 1.5% falls within the top ten clones.

Summary of the overall study and its limitations: The quantity of clinical and demographic metadata differed by source and by participant and was supplied without curation.

The germline V gene yields KGHDR for CDR1 and SFDVKD for CDR2. The cysteine opens and the phenylalanine closes a CDR3 of 11 amino acids. Just CDR3 DNA is preserved here, 33 bases in frame from base 1. V is cut by 11 bases and J by 3 bases, and the space between the germline ends is 10 bases. Each collaborating institution followed its own protocols to collect whole blood in K2EDTA tubes. For TCRbeta analysis, collaborator samples were shipped as frozen whole blood, as isolated PBMCs, or as DNA extracted from either sample type. The sequenced sample consisted of peripheral blood. This sequence originates from a woman aged 80 or older with acute or convalescent COVID-19. The chain was built from TRBV24-1 and TRBJ2-7; the D segment could be TRBD1, given 5 matching bases. CDR3 reads: CASSQGYEQYF. The nucleotide sequence is given as TGTGCCAGCTCGCAGGGCTACGAGCAGTACTTC.